These 10 T cell receptor beta chains share one sample of origin, sequenced in a study of PD-L1 blockade in urothelial cancer (dated 2017 in TCRdb). Library preparation was by the immunoSEQ multiplex PCR assay. TCRdb provides this immuneACCESS table in a form limited to in-frame rearrangements. Some clones are lacking; in checked studies, under half of them reflect an unresolved V gene, and why the rest are absent is not known. Within this sample are approximately 80,000 clones, with 82% of them counted one time only. Over 7.5% of the sample goes to the ten largest clones. This specimen consisted of PBMCs, obtained around atezolizumab (anti-PD-L1) treatment. These receptors were collected from a man aged 65 to 85 with urothelial cancer.

This rearrangement joins TRBV27 to TRBJ2-1; no firm D call. Trimming removed 0 bases at V and 7 bases at J, with 7 bases between. The CDR3 runs 13 residues. The germline V gene has CDR1 MNHEY and CDR2 SMNVEV (reference sequence). CDR3 residues: CASSLSLKNEQFF. Here the CDR3 DNA reads TGTGCCAGCAGTTTATCTTTAAAAAATGAGCAGTTCTTC.

This chain connects TRBV18 to TRBJ1-2, with 10 bases that match TRBD1. CDR3 length equals 14 residues. The ends lost 3 bases at V and 8 bases at J; junction bases unmatched: 6. From germline, CDR1 is KGHSH and CDR2 LQKENI. CDR3 protein: CASSPGQGSSGYTF. The CDR3 DNA sequence: TGTGCCAGCTCACCGGGACAGGGGAGCAGCGGCTACACCTTC.

For this clone: Germline and junction disagree at one end, which may indicate a read error. V is TRBV7-2 and J is TRBJ2-3; D gene unclear. CDR1 and CDR2 (germline): SGHTA, FQGNSA. The CDR3 covers 15 residues. The CDR3 is CASSVAVTSTDTQYF. CDR3 DNA: TGTGCCAGCAGCGTAGCCGTTACTAGCACAGATACGCAGTATTTT. Looking up the rest from reference TRBV7-2 and TRBJ2-3 gives the full variable domain: GAGVSQSPSNKVTEKGKDVELRCDPISGHTALYWYRQSLGQGLEFLIYFQGNSAPDKSGLPSDRFSAERTGGSVSTLTIQRTQQEDSAVYLCASSVAVTSTDTQYFGPGTRLTVL.

This chain links TRBV25-1 with TRBJ1-1; TRBD1 is a possible D gene (5 bases). V was clipped by 4 bases and J by 0 bases, with 15 bases between them. This CDR3 has 16 residues. CDR1 is MGHDK, CDR2 SYGVNS, per germline. The CDR3 here is CASSVYDSLMNTEAFF. DNA of the CDR3: TGTGCCAGCAGTGTGTACGACAGCCTAATGAACACTGAAGCTTTCTTT.

The genes are TRBV25-1 and TRBJ1-2; 10 positions agree with TRBD1. CDR1 MGHDK and CDR2 SYGVNS come from the germline V gene. V lost 3 bases and J lost 4; bases outside the gene matches: 5. This CDR3 has 15 residues. CDR3 DNA: TGTGCCAGCAGTGAGACAGGGGGCGCCCTCTATGGCTACACCTTC. This gives the protein CASSETGGALYGYTF.

V gene TRBV5-8 combines with J gene TRBJ1-1; D remains unclear. The germline CDR1 and CDR2 sequences are SGHTS and YDEGEE. Trimming took off 2 bases at V and 5 bases at J, with 7 bases between the two ends. CDR3 size: 12 residues. CDR3 protein: CASSFIRTEAFF. As DNA, the CDR3 is TGTGCCAGCAGCTTTATACGGACTGAAGCTTTCTTT. The full variable domain, completed using reference TRBV5-8 and TRBJ1-1, is EAGVTQSPTHLIKTRGQQATLRCSPISGHTSVYWYQQALGLGLQFLLWYDEGEERNRGNFPPRFSGRQFPNYSSELNVNALELEDSALYLCASSFIRTEAFFGQGTRLTVV.

This rearrangement joins TRBV5-6 to TRBJ1-3; D not resolved. CDR3 length: 12 amino acids. Between the trimmed V and J ends, which lost 5 bases and 4 bases, there was a span of 7 bases. Germline assignment: CDR1 SGHDT and CDR2 YYEEEE. The DNA for the CDR3 is TGTGCCAGCAGTCAACAGGGAAACACCATATATTTT. It yields the protein CASSQQGNTIYF.

This clone was observed once. This chain uses TRBV9 with TRBJ1-2; possible D gene TRBD1, 6 bases. The V and J ends lost 4 bases and 8 bases respectively, with 15 bases between them. This CDR3 has 13 amino acids. In germline, CDR1 is SGDLS, CDR2 YYNGEE. The CDR3 nucleotides read TGTGCCAGCAGCCCCCTACAGGGTGGGGGCTACACCTTC. Protein sequence: CASSPLQGGGYTF.

The chain employs TRBV5-5 and TRBJ2-1; D perhaps matches TRBD1 (6 bases). V lost 1 base and J lost 6, with 23 bases in between. The germline CDR1 and CDR2 sequences are SGHKS and YYEKEE (reference sequence). The CDR3 runs 18 residues. The CDR3 nucleotides read TGTGCCAGCAGCTTGTCTGGGACACAGTGGGAGACTTTCAATGAGCAGTTCTTC. This codes for CASSLSGTQWETFNEQFF.

This chain connects TRBV5-1 to TRBJ2-1; 13 positions match TRBD2. The V and J ends lost 3 bases and 7 bases, in that order; junction bases with no gene match: 7. Germline values: CDR1 SGHRS, CDR2 YFSETQ. The CDR3 length is 16 residues. The CDR3 DNA is TGCGCCAGCAGCTCACTAGCGGGGGGGCAGTCTAATGAGCAGTTCTTC. This gives the protein CASSSLAGGQSNEQFF.